The clone carrying this TCR beta chain was seen repeatedly, ten times or more. Its target is not known. This entry comes from a study of T cells in Graves' hyperthyroidism and ophthalmopathy. Regions amplified from RNA transcripts were the TCR beta CDR3 regions. A first-round RT-PCR of the TCR CDR3 used the HTBI primer set. Each CDR3 protein is one row after TCRdb ran MiXCR on the multiplex PCR reads. The table records over 650,000 distinct CDR3 sequences, 45% of them present only once. General study results and limits: A median around 6 months before onset, the model predicted ophthalmopathy.

Germline V gene data show CDR1 as LNHDA and CDR2 as SQIVND (reference sequence). V was trimmed by 10 bases and J by 1 base, leaving 4 bases between them. The CDR3 totals 10 residues. The sequence came from an adult man with Graves' disease, either hyperthyroidism or ophthalmopathy (not recorded which). Sample: peripheral blood or thyroid tissue (not recorded which). The rearrangement joins TRBV19 to TRBJ1-2; no clear D. CDR3 amino acids: CAIYNYGYTF. The CDR3 DNA follows: TGTGCCATTTATAACTATGGCTACACCTTC.